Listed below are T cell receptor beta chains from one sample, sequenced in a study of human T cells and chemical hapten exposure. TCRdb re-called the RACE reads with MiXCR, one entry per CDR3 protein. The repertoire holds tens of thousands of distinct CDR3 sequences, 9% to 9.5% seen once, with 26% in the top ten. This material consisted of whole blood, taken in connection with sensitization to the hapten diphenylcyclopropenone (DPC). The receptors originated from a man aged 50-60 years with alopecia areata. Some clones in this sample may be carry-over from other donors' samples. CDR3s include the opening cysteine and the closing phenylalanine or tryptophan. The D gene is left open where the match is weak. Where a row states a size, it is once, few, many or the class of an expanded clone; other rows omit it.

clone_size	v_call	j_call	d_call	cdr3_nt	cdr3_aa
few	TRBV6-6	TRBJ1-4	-	TGTGCCAGCGGTTACCCCCTGAAAGAACTGTTTTTT	CASGYPLKELFF
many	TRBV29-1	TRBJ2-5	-	TGCAGCGTCCTTGACAATCAAGAGACCCAGTACTTC	CSVLDNQETQYF
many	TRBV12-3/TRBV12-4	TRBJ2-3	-	TGTGCCAGCAGTTCCTTAGCGGTAAGCACAGATACGCAGTATTTT	CASSSLAVSTDTQYF
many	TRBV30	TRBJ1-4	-	TGTGCCTGGAGTGTACTCGGGTCGGGCAAACTGTTTTTT	CAWSVLGSGKLFF
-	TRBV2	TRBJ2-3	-	TGTGCCAGCAGGGCCGGGACCCCCGCCGATACGCAGTATTTT	CASRAGTPADTQYF
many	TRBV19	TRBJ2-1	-	TGTGCCAGTAGTACTAAGGCCCAAAATTACAATGAGCAGTTCTTC	CASSTKAQNYNEQFF
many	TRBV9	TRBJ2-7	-	TGTGCCAGCAGCGAGGGGGACGGGAGGATCTACGAGCAGTACTTC	CASSEGDGRIYEQYF
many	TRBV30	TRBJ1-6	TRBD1	TGTGCCTGGATTGACAGGGTGGGGCCTTCACCCCTCCACTTT	CAWIDRVGPSPLHF
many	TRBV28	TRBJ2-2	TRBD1	TGTGCCAGCAGTTTGTCACAGGGGGCCGGCGGGGAGCTGTTTTTT	CASSLSQGAGGELFF
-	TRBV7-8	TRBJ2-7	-	TGTGCCAGCAGCTTAACCGGTAGGGTAAACTACGAGCAGTACTTC	CASSLTGRVNYEQYF
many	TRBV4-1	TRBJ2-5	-	TGCGCCAGCAGCCAAGGGGGGCAGGGATGGGCCCAAGAGACCCAGTACTTC	CASSQGGQGWAQETQYF
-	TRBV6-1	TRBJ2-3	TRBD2	TGTGCCAGCTTGATCGCGGGACTAGCGGCAGATACGCAGTATTTT	CASLIAGLAADTQYF
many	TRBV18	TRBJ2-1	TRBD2	TGTGCCAGCTCACCACGTAGCGGGGCCTCCTACAATGAGCAGTTCTTC	CASSPRSGASYNEQFF
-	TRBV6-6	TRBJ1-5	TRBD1	TGTGCCAGCAGGCGCCGGGACAGGGGTATTAATCAGCCCCAGCATTTT	CASRRRDRGINQPQHF
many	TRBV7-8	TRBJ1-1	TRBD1	TGTGCCAGCAGCCAAACAGGGGGGACTGAAGCTTTCTTT	CASSQTGGTEAFF
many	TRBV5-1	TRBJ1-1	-	TGCGCCAGCAGCTCGAAAGCTAAGAACACTGAAGCTTTCTTT	CASSSKAKNTEAFF